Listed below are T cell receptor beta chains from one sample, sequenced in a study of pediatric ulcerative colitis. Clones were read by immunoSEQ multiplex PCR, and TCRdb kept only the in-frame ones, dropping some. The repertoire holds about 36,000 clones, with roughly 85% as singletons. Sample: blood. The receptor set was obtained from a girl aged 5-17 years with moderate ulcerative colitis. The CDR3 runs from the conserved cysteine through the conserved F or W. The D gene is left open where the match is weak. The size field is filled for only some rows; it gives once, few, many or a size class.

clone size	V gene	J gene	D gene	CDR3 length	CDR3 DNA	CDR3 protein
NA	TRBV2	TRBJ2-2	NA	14	TGTGCCAGCACCGAGAGGGGGGGGCGCGGGGAGCTGTTTTTT	CASTERGGRGELFF
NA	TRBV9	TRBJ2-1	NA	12	TGTGCCAGCAGCGTAGACGGGGATGAGCAGTTCTTC	CASSVDGDEQFF
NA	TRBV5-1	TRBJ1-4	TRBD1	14	TGCGCCAGCAGCTTTGACAGGGGTGATGAAAAACTGTTTTTT	CASSFDRGDEKLFF
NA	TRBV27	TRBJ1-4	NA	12	TGTGCCAGCAGCAGACGTAATGAAAAACTGTTTTTT	CASSRRNEKLFF
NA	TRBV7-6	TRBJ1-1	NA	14	TGTGCCAGCAGCCTAATAGACACCAACACTGAAGCTTTCTTT	CASSLIDTNTEAFF
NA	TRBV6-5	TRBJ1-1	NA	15	TGTGCCAGCAGTTCCCCCAGGGCATCGAACACTGAAGCTTTCTTT	CASSSPRASNTEAFF
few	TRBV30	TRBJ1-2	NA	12	TGTGCCTGGAGTACAGGGACCTATGGCTACACCTTC	CAWSTGTYGYTF
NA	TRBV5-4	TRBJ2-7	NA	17	TGTGCCAGCAGCTGGGAGATGGGGCACATGAAGACCTACGAGCAGTACTTC	CASSWEMGHMKTYEQYF
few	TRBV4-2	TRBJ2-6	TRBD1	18	TGTGCCAGCAGCCAACCGGGACAGAAGTACTCTGGGGCCAACGTCCTGACTTTC	CASSQPGQKYSGANVLTF
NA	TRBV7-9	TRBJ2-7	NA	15	TGTGCCAGCAGCCTCTTTAGCGGAGATACCTACGAGCAGTACTTC	CASSLFSGDTYEQYF
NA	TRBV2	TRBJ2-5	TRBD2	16	TGTGCCAGCAGTGAGGGCAGCGGGGGGCGACAAGAGACCCAGTACTTC	CASSEGSGGRQETQYF
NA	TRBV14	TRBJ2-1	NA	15	TGTGCCAGCAGCCCTACTCTGGCACGGGTGGATGAGCAGTTCTTC	CASSPTLARVDEQFF
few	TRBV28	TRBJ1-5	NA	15	TGTGCCAGCAGTTTATGGGTTTCGGGCAATCAGCCCCAGCATTTT	CASSLWVSGNQPQHF
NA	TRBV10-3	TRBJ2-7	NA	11	TGTGCCATCAGTTCCCTCTACGAGCAGTACTTC	CAISSLYEQYF
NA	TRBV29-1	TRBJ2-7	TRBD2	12	TGCAGCGTAGCGGGGAACTTCTACGAGCAGTACTTC	CSVAGNFYEQYF
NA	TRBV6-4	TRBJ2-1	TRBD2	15	TGTGCCAGCAGTGACGGGACTAGCGGGTACAATGAGCAGTTCTTC	CASSDGTSGYNEQFF
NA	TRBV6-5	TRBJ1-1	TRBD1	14	TGTGCCAGCAGCCGACAGGGATCGAACACTGAAGCTTTCTTT	CASSRQGSNTEAFF
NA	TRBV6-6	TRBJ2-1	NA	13	TGTGCCAGCCAGCGACTGGGGCCCGGTGAGCAGTTCTTC	CASQRLGPGEQFF
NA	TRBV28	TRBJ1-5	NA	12	TGTGCCAGCAAAACAGGGATTCAGCCCCAGCATTTT	CASKTGIQPQHF
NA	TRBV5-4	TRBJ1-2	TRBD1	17	TGTGCCAGCAGTAATGTCGGACAGGGGGGTTTTCTCTATGGCTACACCTTC	CASSNVGQGGFLYGYTF
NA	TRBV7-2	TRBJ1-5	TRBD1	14	TGTGCCAGCAGCCTCGGACAGGGCAATCAGCCCCAGCATTTT	CASSLGQGNQPQHF
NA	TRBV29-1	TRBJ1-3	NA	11	TGCAGCGTCCACTCTGGAAACACCATATATTTT	CSVHSGNTIYF